Below, 10 T cell receptor beta chains from the same sample are listed, as sequenced in a study of OX40 agonist ivuxolimab in advanced cancers. Clones were read by immunoSEQ multiplex PCR, and TCRdb kept only the in-frame ones, dropping some. The sample includes over 55,000 clones, around 77% of them seen just once. The sequencing used CD4+ or CD8+ T cells sorted from blood, collected in a trial of the OX40 agonist ivuxolimab. Source of these receptors: an adult with an advanced solid tumor such as melanoma, head and neck, liver or kidney cancer.

This clone came up once. This chain joins TRBV18 and TRBJ1-2; D call uncertain. V was cut by 3 bases and J by 4 bases, with 12 bases left in between. From germline, CDR1 is KGHSH and CDR2 LQKENI. This CDR3 comprises 14 residues. DNA of the CDR3: TGTGCCAGCTCACCTGCTTCTGAGGGCTATGGCTACACCTTC. Translated: CASSPASEGYGYTF.

This clone was detected only a few times. The rearrangement links TRBV7-8 to TRBJ2-5, with 8 bases aligning to TRBD2. The CDR3 is 18 residues long. CDR1 is SGHVS, CDR2 FQNEAQ, per germline. J lost 3 bases, V lost 4 bases, and 16 bases had no gene match. This chain's CDR3 is CASSSRYFRPGLEETQYF. In nucleotides, the CDR3 is TGTGCCAGCAGCTCCCGATACTTTAGGCCGGGACTAGAAGAGACCCAGTACTTC.

The rearrangement links TRBV7-6 to TRBJ1-1; D is uncertain. This CDR3 has 13 amino acids. Trimming cost V 2 bases and J 3 bases, with 7 bases left between them. Germline loops: CDR1 SGHVS, CDR2 FNYEAQ. The CDR3 loop is CASSLQRYTEAFF. As DNA, the CDR3 is TGTGCCAGCAGCTTACAGAGGTACACTGAAGCTTTCTTT.

This chain joins TRBV28 and TRBJ2-2, with D tentatively TRBD1 (6 bases). Trimming shortened V by 9 bases and J by 0 bases, and 8 bases separated the two germline ends. Per the germline V gene, CDR1 is MDHEN and CDR2 is SYDVKM. The CDR3 extends over 13 amino acids. The CDR3 sequence: CASDRSNTGELFF. For the CDR3, the DNA is TGTGCCAGTGACAGGTCGAACACCGGGGAGCTGTTTTTT. Full variable domain (rest looked up from reference TRBV28 and TRBJ2-2): DVKVTQSSRYLVKRTGEKVFLECVQDMDHENMFWYRQDPGLGLRLIYFSYDVKMKEKGDIPEGYSVSREKKERFSLILESASTNQTSMYLCASDRSNTGELFFGEGSRLTVL.

The V and J genes are TRBV28 and TRBJ2-5; possible D gene TRBD1, 5 bases. Deletions cut 2 bases from V and 7 bases from J, with 17 bases between. Germline V CDR1 and CDR2: MDHEN, SYDVKM. The CDR3 contains 15 residues. The CDR3 loop is CASSLQRKGPGTQYF. DNA for the CDR3: TGTGCCAGCAGTTTACAAAGAAAGGGGCCAGGGACCCAGTACTTC.

This rearrangement joins TRBV28 to TRBJ2-1; 8 bases map to TRBD2. CDR1 and CDR2 from the germline V gene are MDHEN and SYDVKM. The junction had 10 bases not matched to a gene; V was cut back by 3 bases and J by 12 bases. The CDR3 is 14 residues long. The CDR3 spells CASSLPGGAFGQFF. The CDR3 region has the DNA TGTGCCAGCAGTTTGCCGGGAGGGGCCTTTGGGCAGTTCTTC.

The chain uses TRBV7-2 and TRBJ2-7, with 8 bases matching TRBD1. The length of the CDR3 is 14 residues. Germline CDR1 reads SGHTA; CDR2 reads FQGNSA. Trimming cost V 5 bases and J 3 bases; bases outside gene matches: 6. This CDR3 reads CASSTNRGNYEQYF. In DNA, the CDR3 is TGTGCCAGCAGCACAAACAGGGGGAACTACGAGCAGTACTTC.

The chain links TRBV20-1 to TRBJ1-1; D not resolved. Germline-derived CDR1 and CDR2 are DFQATT and SNEGSKA (reference sequence). This CDR3 has 11 residues. The V and J ends lost 0 bases and 10 bases respectively, with 9 bases between them. CDR3 DNA sequence: TGCAGTGCTAGAGAGGCGAAAGGAGCTTTCTTT. Amino acids: CSAREAKGAFF.

This chain connects TRBV11-2 to TRBJ2-3, with 8 bases identical to TRBD2. The CDR3 totals 16 residues. With V trimmed by 5 bases and J by 1 base, 8 bases remained unmatched. Germline assignment: CDR1 SGHAT and CDR2 FQNNGV. CDR3 bases: TGTGCCAGCAGCCCACGACTAGCGCCTGGCACAGATACGCAGTATTTT. This encodes CASSPRLAPGTDTQYF. The whole variable domain, remainder taken from reference TRBV11-2 and TRBJ2-3, is EAGVAQSPRYKIIEKRQSVAFWCNPISGHATLYWYQQILGQGPKLLIQFQNNGVVDDSQLPKDRFSAERLKGVDSTLKIQPAKLEDSAVYLCASSPRLAPGTDTQYFGPGTRLTVL.

This chain joins TRBV10-2 and TRBJ1-2; TRBD1 agrees at 11 bases. Germline CDR1 reads WSHSY; CDR2 reads SAAADI. The V and J ends lost 3 bases and 8 bases, in that order; junction bases with no gene match: 14. The CDR3 extends over 17 amino acids. CDR3: CASSEPPRDRGFKGYTF. In nucleotides, the CDR3 is TGCGCCAGCAGTGAACCGCCCCGGGACAGGGGGTTTAAGGGCTACACCTTC.